The following is a T cell receptor (beta chain) sequence with its context. Its antigen is unknown. This record comes from a study of monozygotic twins with inflammatory bowel disease. Study observations and caveats: Variability in patient repertoires may have come partly from differing immunosuppressive treatments. Other individuals had fewer clonotypes in common with IBD patients than with healthy twins, especially with disease activity.

TCRdb re-called the 5' RACE reads and catalogs CDR3 proteins one per entry, DNA excluded. The sample holds 300,000 to 350,000 distinct CDR3 sequences. The sequenced material came from blood. The sequence derives from a human donor with ulcerative colitis or Crohn's disease, or a healthy co-twin of an affected twin (not recorded which).

The CDR3 protein is CASSLNRNYEQYF. This chain joins TRBV5-4 and TRBJ2-7. The germline V gene encodes CDR1 SGHNT and CDR2 YYREEE (reference sequence). This CDR3 has 13 amino acids. The full variable domain, completed using reference TRBV5-4 and TRBJ2-7, is ETGVTQSPTHLIKTRGQQVTLRCSSQSGHNTVSWYQQALGQGPQFIFQYYREEENGRGNFPPRFSGLQFPNYSSELNVNALELDDSALYLCASSLNRNYEQYFGPGTRLTVT.